This is a list of T cell receptor beta chains from one sample in a study of OX40 agonist ivuxolimab in advanced cancers. Profiled with immunoSEQ multiplex PCR; TCRdb holds only in-frame clones, not every one. The table lists about 88,000 clones, 85% to 90% of them singletons. Specimen: CD4+ or CD8+ T cells sorted from blood, collected in a trial of the OX40 agonist ivuxolimab. These receptors were obtained from an adult with an advanced solid tumor such as melanoma, head and neck, liver or kidney cancer. Both conserved end residues are part of each CDR3. Not every row has a clone size; where given, it reads once, few, many or a size class.

>TRBV13|NA|TRBJ2-3|15
CASSLAGPSTDTQYF
>TRBV19|once|TRBJ2-5|14
CASSIEGIVGTQYF
>TRBV5-4|NA|TRBJ2-5|18
CASSLKRTGGRRAETQYF
>TRBV19|few|TRBJ2-2|15
CASSRQATNTGELFF
>TRBV19|few|TRBJ2-2|17
CASSNQGTAGPTGELFF
>TRBV6-1|once|TRBJ2-2|14
CASTRTDETGELFF
>TRBV4-2|few|TRBJ1-4|16
CASSPLGRGLEEKLFF
>TRBV19|NA|TRBJ1-2|15
CASSIGGRASRGYTF
>TRBV5-1|NA|TRBJ2-1|13
CASSLEDFREQFF
>TRBV29-1|NA|TRBJ2-7|18
CSVCVGVRENGKCCEQYF
>TRBV18|NA|TRBJ1-4|13
CASSPLTNEKLFF
>TRBV9|NA|TRBJ1-4|15
CASSVDSGDNEKLFF
>TRBV5-1|NA|TRBJ1-4|13
CASSRQGTEKLFF
>TRBV10-2|NA|TRBJ1-1|15
CASSRQWTGNTEAFF
>TRBV7-3|once|TRBJ1-2|17
CASSPGTGGANNYGYTF
>TRBV9|NA|TRBJ1-2|16
CASSVSFRGGGYGYTF
>TRBV11-2|NA|TRBJ2-4|17
CASSLERLAGARRIQYF
>TRBV7-8|NA|TRBJ1-3|13
CASSLAGGNTIYF
>TRBV7-2|NA|TRBJ1-1|13
CASSPDREAEAFF
>TRBV25-1|NA|TRBJ2-7|12
CGTGTSYDEQYF
>TRBV10-1|NA|TRBJ1-1|13
CASSGTPNTEAFF
>TRBV28|NA|TRBJ1-2|13
CASSLGAPYGYTF
>TRBV29-1|NA|TRBJ1-1|12
CSVSKRDTEAFF
>TRBV19|NA|TRBJ2-7|15
CASSIGQTQAYEQYF
>TRBV5-1|NA|TRBJ1-1|14
CASSLYRGNTEAFF
>TRBV29-1|NA|TRBJ2-4|15
CSVGREGGFGGIQYF
>TRBV27|NA|TRBJ2-2|16
CASSLSSQRWTGELFF
>TRBV6-5|NA|TRBJ1-2|15
CASSYGLQGEGGYTF
>TRBV19|NA|TRBJ2-7|14
CASSMTGGAYEQYF
>TRBV5-4|NA|TRBJ2-3|16
CASSLDPTGGADTQYF
>TRBV5-1|NA|TRBJ2-5|14
CASSLSWLAGTQYF
>TRBV4-1|NA|TRBJ1-1|14
CASSLQGGGSLAFF
>TRBV28|once|TRBJ1-2|14
CASSSGTGYYGYTF
>TRBV27|NA|TRBJ1-6|12
CASSLGGSPLHF
>TRBV7-2|NA|TRBJ2-1|13
CASSSESGNEQFF
>TRBV10-3|NA|TRBJ2-3|13
CAIMGGSTDTQYF
>TRBV7-2|NA|TRBJ1-5|15
CASSPGQLHNQPQHF
>TRBV7-9|NA|TRBJ1-5|18
CASSLGVLTGRGHQPQHF
>TRBV5-1|NA|TRBJ2-5|14
CASSFGLAGETQYF
>TRBV5-1|once|TRBJ2-3|15
CASSLVDRGQDTQYF
>TRBV7-9|NA|TRBJ1-1|13
CASSLRENTEAFF
>TRBV18|NA|TRBJ2-1|14
CASSPGTGVNEQFF
>TRBV6-6|NA|TRBJ1-5|13
CASITGGGQPQHF
>TRBV5-1|NA|TRBJ2-3|14
CASSFRTATDTQYF
>TRBV28|NA|TRBJ2-2|14
CASSPGGAAGELFF
>TRBV28|NA|TRBJ2-7|11
CASSQAYEQYF
>TRBV19|NA|TRBJ1-2|13
CASSIRRGNGYTF
>TRBV13|NA|TRBJ1-2|17
CASREDGRNRDRNGYTF
>TRBV28|NA|TRBJ1-3|11
CASSFRNTIYF
>TRBV29-1|NA|TRBJ1-3|14
CSVGTDYSGNTIYF